This TCR beta chain was captured in a study of blood T cell repertoires in COVID-19. Study-wide context: The cDNA or gDNA used as material had been derived from T cells, B-cell-depleted T cells, or PBMCs.

Germline CDR1 SGHVS, CDR2 FNYEAQ. The CDR3 loop spans 15 amino acids. V was clipped by 4 bases and J by 2 bases, with 13 bases between them. Sequencing used immunoSEQ multiplex PCR; TCRdb keeps in-frame clones, though not all of them. The top ten hold 12% of the sample, which has 100,000 to 150,000 clones, around 86% seen once. The sequence derives from a man aged 55-75 years with acute or convalescent COVID-19. The V gene is TRBV7-6, the J gene TRBJ2-3; D is possibly TRBD1 (6 bases). Sequencing was carried out using peripheral blood. The CDR3 loop is CASSSQRTDTDTQYF. The CDR3 DNA is TGTGCCAGCAGCTCTCAGCGGACAGACACAGATACGCAGTATTTT.